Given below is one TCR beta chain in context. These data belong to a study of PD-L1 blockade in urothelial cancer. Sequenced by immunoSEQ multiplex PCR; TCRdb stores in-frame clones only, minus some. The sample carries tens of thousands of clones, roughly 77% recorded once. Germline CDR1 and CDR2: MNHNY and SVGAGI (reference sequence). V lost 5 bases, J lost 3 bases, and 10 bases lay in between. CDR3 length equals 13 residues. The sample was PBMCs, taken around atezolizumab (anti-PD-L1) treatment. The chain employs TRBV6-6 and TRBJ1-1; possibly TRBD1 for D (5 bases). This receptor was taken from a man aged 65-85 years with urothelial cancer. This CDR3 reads CASSRQGDTEAFF. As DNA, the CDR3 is TGTGCCAGCAGTCGTCAGGGTGACACTGAAGCTTTCTTT.